This is a list of T cell receptor beta chains from one sample in a study of blood T cell repertoires in COVID-19. Method: immunoSEQ multiplex PCR; TCRdb's copy keeps in-frame clones and lacks some. The table lists approximately 350,000 clones, under 95% of them singletons. Sequencing input: peripheral blood. These receptors were collected from a woman between 18 and 29 years old who had recovered from COVID-19. CDR3s include the opening cysteine and the closing phenylalanine or tryptophan. A D gene is named only where the DNA matches it firmly. Expanded clones are given a class, and other clones once, few, many or no size at all.

TRBV28	TRBD2	15	TRBJ2-5	.	CASSFLAGGQETQYF	TGTGCCAGCAGTTTTTTAGCGGGAGGTCAAGAGACCCAGTACTTC
TRBV6-5	.	13	TRBJ1-2	few	CASRTGNNYGYTF	TGTGCCAGCAGGACCGGGAACAACTATGGCTACACCTTC
TRBV27	TRBD1	14	TRBJ1-3	.	CAIDRDLFGNTIYF	TGTGCCATAGACAGGGATCTCTTTGGAAACACCATATATTTT
TRBV4-3	.	14	TRBJ2-2	.	CASSPPSVPGELFF	TGCGCCAGCAGCCCCCCTTCTGTTCCCGGGGAGCTGTTTTTT
TRBV19	.	14	TRBJ2-5	.	CASSTLGTQETQYF	TGTGCCAGTAGTACCCTAGGAACCCAAGAGACCCAGTACTTC
TRBV30	TRBD1	14	TRBJ1-6	few	CAWSRDSLNSPLHF	TGTGCCTGGAGTAGGGACAGCCTAAATTCACCCCTCCACTTT
TRBV7-9	.	14	TRBJ1-2	.	CASSLASGNYGYTF	TGTGCCAGCAGCTTAGCGTCAGGGAACTATGGCTACACCTTC
TRBV18	TRBD2	14	TRBJ2-5	few	CASSPRAGEETQYF	TGTGCCAGCTCACCAAGGGCGGGAGAGGAGACCCAGTACTTC
TRBV29-1	.	12	TRBJ1-2	.	CSAWSGGGGYTF	TGCAGCGCCTGGTCCGGGGGGGGTGGCTACACCTTC
TRBV10-3	TRBD2	15	TRBJ2-5	.	CATTDTLAGGLPQYF	TGTGCCACCACGGACACACTAGCGGGTGGCCTGCCCCAGTACTTC
TRBV5-1	TRBD2	15	TRBJ2-1	.	CASSPDAGAPNEQFF	TGCGCCAGCAGCCCGGACGCGGGAGCGCCCAATGAGCAGTTCTTC
TRBV29-1	.	16	TRBJ1-3	.	CSVFDTGPYSGNTIYF	TGCAGCGTGTTTGATACAGGCCCTTACTCTGGAAACACCATATATTTT
TRBV19	TRBD1	16	TRBJ1-2	.	CASSIVGQGFGYGYTF	TGTGCCAGTAGTATAGTAGGACAGGGCTTCGGCTATGGCTACACCTTC
TRBV7-8	TRBD1	15	TRBJ1-4	.	CASSPRQGTNEKLFF	TGTGCCAGCAGCCCACGACAGGGGACTAATGAAAAACTGTTTTTT
TRBV6-5	.	16	TRBJ1-1	.	CASSYSKLVLYTEAFF	TGTGCCAGCAGTTACTCGAAGCTAGTACTTTACACTGAAGCTTTCTTT
TRBV7-2	.	14	TRBJ2-3	.	CASSSEYSTDTQYF	TGTGCCAGCAGCTCCGAGTATAGCACAGATACGCAGTATTTT
TRBV30	.	13	TRBJ2-3	.	CAWSTGSRNTQYF	TGTGCCTGGAGTACCGGGTCGAGGAATACGCAGTATTTT
TRBV7-9	.	15	TRBJ2-2	.	CASSLVGHNTGELFF	TGTGCCAGCAGCTTAGTGGGACACAACACCGGGGAGCTGTTTTTT
TRBV9	TRBD2	12	TRBJ2-1	.	CASSVGSGKVFF	TGTGCCAGCAGCGTAGGGAGCGGGAAAGTCTTCTTC
TRBV5-5	.	16	TRBJ1-5	.	CASSWDRGISNQPQHF	TGTGCCAGCAGCTGGGATAGGGGGATTAGCAATCAGCCCCAGCATTTT
TRBV9	TRBD2	16	TRBJ2-1	.	CASSAGLAEWGNEQFF	TGTGCCAGCAGCGCGGGACTAGCGGAGTGGGGCAATGAGCAGTTCTTC
TRBV6-6	.	13	TRBJ1-1	.	CASSRGLSTEAFF	TGTGCCAGCAGCAGGGGTTTGAGCACTGAAGCTTTCTTT
TRBV30	TRBD2	15	TRBJ2-3	.	CAWSGTSGISDTQYF	TGTGCCTGGAGCGGAACTAGCGGGATCTCTGATACGCAGTATTTT
TRBV5-4	TRBD1	14	TRBJ1-1	few	CASSSYRGGTEAFF	TGTGCCAGCAGCTCCTACAGGGGGGGAACTGAAGCTTTCTTT
TRBV6-5	TRBD1	12	TRBJ1-2	.	CASSQTGGRYTF	TGTGCCAGCAGTCAAACAGGGGGCCGCTACACCTTC
TRBV5-1	TRBD1	14	TRBJ2-3	.	CASTPGQGTDTQYF	TGCGCCAGCACCCCGGGACAGGGGACAGATACGCAGTATTTT
TRBV10-2	.	13	TRBJ2-1	.	CASGSLTYNEQFF	TGCGCCAGCGGTAGTTTGACCTACAATGAGCAGTTCTTC
TRBV20-1	TRBD2	17	TRBJ2-1	.	CSASPRLAGVRYNEQFF	TGCAGTGCTAGTCCCCGACTAGCGGGAGTGAGGTACAATGAGCAGTTCTTC